This T cell receptor (beta chain) is from a study of molecular identifiers for immune sequencing clone quantification. Libraries used about 18,000 to 1,000,000 sorted naive CD8 T cells and 10%, 30% or 50% RNA input. Concerning this clonotype itself: The conserved phenylalanine or tryptophan is not found at the CDR3 terminus, so this likely reflects a read error. The DNA is omitted, as the CDR3 cannot be located on it reliably, and the CDR3 follows TCRdb's listing.

In TCRdb, the PCR reads were re-called with MiXCR into one record per CDR3 protein. The table lists some 680,000 distinct CDR3 sequences, about 25% of them singletons. The source material was naive CD8+ T cells from blood, with Jurkat cell RNA spiked in. Documented subset: FACS-sorted CD8+CD4-CCR7+CD45RA+ naive T cells. This sequence was found in a human donor in good health. Some libraries in this study had Jurkat cell RNA spiked in.

The CDR3 spells CASSLGALAPPHS. The chain employs TRBV7-2 and TRBJ1-6; TRBD1 reflects the table's D call only, with no check against the DNA. The CDR3 comprises 13 residues, both ends counted. CDR1 and CDR2 from the germline V gene are SGHTA and FQGNSA.